This is a list of T cell receptor beta chains from one sample in a study of response to subunit inactivated influenza vaccine. TCRdb fed the RT-PCR reads into MiXCR, producing one record per CDR3 protein. In the table there are 750,000 to 850,000 distinct CDR3 sequences, about 18% of which are singletons. The sample was PBMCs from blood, taken less than 6 days after vaccination. The source is a man aged 45-65 years who received an inactivated influenza vaccine. The CDR3 runs from the conserved cysteine through the conserved F or W. The order of the fields is CDR3 protein, CDR3 DNA, clone size, D gene, J gene, V gene. A D gene is named only where the DNA matches it firmly. Some rows mark clone size as missing; the rest say once, few, many or name a class of expanded clone.

CDR3aa: CASSLEGVYQPQHF
CDR3nt: TGTGCCAGCAGTTTAGAGGGGGTATATCAGCCCCAGCATTTT
abundance: -
d_gene: -
j_gene: TRBJ1-5
v_gene: TRBV28

CDR3aa: CASSTGQGAGELFF
CDR3nt: TGTGCCAGCAGTACCGGACAGGGGGCGGGGGAGCTGTTTTTT
abundance: -
d_gene: TRBD1
j_gene: TRBJ2-2
v_gene: TRBV12-3/TRBV12-4

CDR3aa: CASKTAGTLNTGELFF
CDR3nt: TGTGCCAGCAAAACCGCCGGGACTTTGAACACCGGGGAGCTGTTTTTT
abundance: -
d_gene: -
j_gene: TRBJ2-2
v_gene: TRBV5-6

CDR3aa: CASSQEISGIQYF
CDR3nt: TGCGCCAGCAGCCAAGAAATTTCCGGGATCCAGTACTTC
abundance: few
d_gene: -
j_gene: TRBJ2-5
v_gene: TRBV4-3

CDR3aa: CASSLVAQAYEQYF
CDR3nt: TGCGCCAGCAGCTTGGTTGCCCAGGCCTACGAGCAGTACTTC
abundance: -
d_gene: -
j_gene: TRBJ2-7
v_gene: TRBV5-1

CDR3aa: CASSLTSGIEQFF
CDR3nt: TGTGCCAGCAGCTTGACTAGCGGGATTGAGCAGTTCTTC
abundance: few
d_gene: TRBD2
j_gene: TRBJ2-1
v_gene: TRBV7-9

CDR3aa: CASSYSPGQGVDTQYF
CDR3nt: TGTGCCAGCAGTTACTCGCCAGGACAGGGGGTAGATACGCAGTATTTT
abundance: -
d_gene: TRBD1
j_gene: TRBJ2-3
v_gene: TRBV6-5

CDR3aa: CSARDHRQGMTYEQYF
CDR3nt: TGCAGTGCTAGAGATCATAGGCAGGGGATGACCTACGAGCAGTACTTC
abundance: -
d_gene: -
j_gene: TRBJ2-7
v_gene: TRBV20-1

CDR3aa: CASSYEILNQPQHF
CDR3nt: TGTGCCAGCAGTTACGAAATCCTCAATCAGCCCCAGCATTTT
abundance: few
d_gene: -
j_gene: TRBJ1-5
v_gene: TRBV6-2/TRBV6-3

CDR3aa: CASSLLGSGSSSTDTQYF
CDR3nt: TGTGCCAGCAGTTTATTGGGTAGCGGGAGCTCTAGCACAGATACGCAGTATTTT
abundance: few
d_gene: TRBD2
j_gene: TRBJ2-3
v_gene: TRBV27

CDR3aa: CASSFYRAEQPQHF
CDR3nt: TGTGCCAGCAGCTTCTACAGGGCGGAACAGCCCCAGCATTTT
abundance: few
d_gene: -
j_gene: TRBJ1-5
v_gene: TRBV7-2

CDR3aa: CSVAGTSRGFSETQYF
CDR3nt: TGCAGCGTTGCTGGGACTAGCAGGGGGTTTTCAGAGACCCAGTACTTC
abundance: many
d_gene: TRBD2
j_gene: TRBJ2-5
v_gene: TRBV29-1

CDR3aa: CASSFPGADNEQFF
CDR3nt: TGTGCCAGCAGCTTCCCGGGGGCTGATAATGAGCAGTTCTTC
abundance: -
d_gene: -
j_gene: TRBJ2-1
v_gene: TRBV5-6

CDR3aa: CASSVDTGGYNEQFF
CDR3nt: TGTGCCAGCAGCGTAGATACGGGAGGGTACAATGAGCAGTTCTTC
abundance: -
d_gene: TRBD2
j_gene: TRBJ2-1
v_gene: TRBV9

CDR3aa: CSGLGLASTDTQYF
CDR3nt: TGCAGCGGACTAGGACTAGCTAGCACAGATACGCAGTATTTT
abundance: -
d_gene: TRBD2
j_gene: TRBJ2-3
v_gene: TRBV29-1

CDR3aa: CSARGRQGLLDTQYF
CDR3nt: TGCAGTGCTAGAGGGCGGCAGGGGCTTTTGGATACGCAGTATTTT
abundance: many
d_gene: -
j_gene: TRBJ2-3
v_gene: TRBV20-1

CDR3aa: CASSQADNEQFF
CDR3nt: TGTGCCAGCAGTCAAGCGGACAATGAGCAGTTCTTC
abundance: few
d_gene: -
j_gene: TRBJ2-1
v_gene: TRBV12-3/TRBV12-4